This record concerns one T cell receptor beta chain sequence. Its cognate antigen is unknown. Unique molecular identifiers tagged the TCR beta cDNA libraries. There were roughly 1 to 11 million T cells, and 450,000 to 550,000 cDNA molecules came from them. TCRdb called the PCR reads again in MiXCR, with one record for every CDR3 protein. The repertoire consists of 350,000 to 450,000 distinct CDR3 sequences, with 30% to 40% occurring once and the leading ten covering less than 8%. This entry belongs to a study of post-analysis software for immune sequencing data. Study overall: Secondary progressive, relapsing-remitting and progressive-relapsing multiple sclerosis were among the included disease courses.

General study points: The F measure placed samples prepared in the same batch into strongly shared clusters. Normalized Chao1 diversity in multiple sclerosis patients fell significantly below that of controls.

The sequenced sample consisted of blood. The TCR originated in a girl aged 2 to 10 with multiple sclerosis.

The CDR3 protein is CASSVVGSGTGELFF. The CDR3, as DNA: TGTGCCAGCAGCGTAGTCGGGAGTGGAACCGGGGAGCTGTTTTTT. J is TRBJ2-2 and V is TRBV9; TRBD2 might be the D (6 bases). V lost 0 bases and J 5 bases, leaving 11 bases between the germline ends. The CDR3 consists of 15 residues. CDR1 and CDR2 from the germline V gene are SGDLS and YYNGEE. Full variable domain (outside the CDR3, taken from reference TRBV9 and TRBJ2-2): DSGVTQTPKHLITATGQRVTLRCSPRSGDLSVYWYQQSLDQGLQFLIQYYNGEERAKGNILERFSAQQFPDLHSELNLSSLELGDSALYFCASSVVGSGTGELFFGEGSRLTVL.